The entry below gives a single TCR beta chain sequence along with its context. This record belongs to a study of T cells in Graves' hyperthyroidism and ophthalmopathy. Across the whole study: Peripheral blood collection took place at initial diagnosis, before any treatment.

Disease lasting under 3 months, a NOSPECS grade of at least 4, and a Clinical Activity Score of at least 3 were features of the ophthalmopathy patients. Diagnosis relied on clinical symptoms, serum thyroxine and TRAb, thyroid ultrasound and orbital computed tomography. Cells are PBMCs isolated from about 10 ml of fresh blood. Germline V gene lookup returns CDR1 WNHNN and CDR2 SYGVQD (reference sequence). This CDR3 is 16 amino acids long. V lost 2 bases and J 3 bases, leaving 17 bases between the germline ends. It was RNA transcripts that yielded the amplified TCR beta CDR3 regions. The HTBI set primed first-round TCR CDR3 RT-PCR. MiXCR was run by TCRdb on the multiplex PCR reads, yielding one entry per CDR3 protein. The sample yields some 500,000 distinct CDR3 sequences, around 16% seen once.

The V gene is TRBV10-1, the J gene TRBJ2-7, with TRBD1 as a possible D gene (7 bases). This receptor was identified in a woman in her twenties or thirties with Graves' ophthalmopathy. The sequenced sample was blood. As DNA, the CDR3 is TGCGCCAGCAGTGAGGGGACAGCCGGGACTGACTACGAGCAGTACTTC. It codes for CASSEGTAGTDYEQYF.